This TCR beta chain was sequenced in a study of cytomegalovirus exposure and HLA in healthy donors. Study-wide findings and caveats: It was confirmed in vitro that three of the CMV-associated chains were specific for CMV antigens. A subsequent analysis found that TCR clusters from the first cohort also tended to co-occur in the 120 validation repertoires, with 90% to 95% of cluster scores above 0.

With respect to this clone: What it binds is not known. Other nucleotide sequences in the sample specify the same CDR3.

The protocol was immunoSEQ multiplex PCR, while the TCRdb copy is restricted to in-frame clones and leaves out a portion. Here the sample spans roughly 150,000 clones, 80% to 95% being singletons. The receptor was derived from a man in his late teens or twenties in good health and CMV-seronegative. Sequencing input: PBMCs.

The CDR3 DNA is TGCGCCAGCAGCCTAACAGGGGGGAGCAATCAGCCCCAGCATTTT. It is translated as CASSLTGGSNQPQHF. V usage is TRBV5-1 and J usage is TRBJ1-5, with 8 bases lining up with TRBD1. CDR1 SGHRS and CDR2 YFSETQ come from the germline V gene. This CDR3 comprises 15 residues. With 4 bases clipped from V and 1 base from J, the junction kept 4 bases outside the gene matches.